The clone carrying this TCR beta chain was seen many times. Trimming removed 3 bases from V and 6 bases from J; junction bases left unmatched: 6. This CDR3 contains 15 residues. CDR1 and CDR2 from the germline V gene are LGHDT and YNNKEL (reference sequence). The source of the sample is a study of blood T cell repertoires in COVID-19. Study summary: Nucleic acid was either cDNA or gDNA, and it came from T cells, B-cell-depleted T cells, or PBMCs.

Authors' methods: Scientists estimated how many nucleated cells there were by amplifying reference gene primers. Data came from immunoSEQ multiplex PCR; TCRdb stores just in-frame clones and leaves some out. That table is the source of V, J and clone size, and D and trimming were worked out from the DNA. The table records under 300,000 clones, 83% of them present only once. Material for sequencing was peripheral blood. This chain links TRBV3-1 (or the pseudogene TRBV3-2) with TRBJ2-5; 11 bases fit TRBD1. The source is a man aged 55 to 69 who had recovered from COVID-19. CDR3 in amino acids: CASSQRTGGSKTQYF. The CDR3 DNA is TGTGCCAGCAGCCAGAGGACAGGGGGCTCAAAGACCCAGTACTTC.